This T cell receptor (beta chain) was sequenced in a study of regulatory T cells in long-lasting Graves disease. Through Arm-PCR of CDR3 regions and iRepertoire HTBI primers, TCR beta libraries were built. Source study methods: From all samples, identification returned 14 TRBJ and 60 to 80 TRBV segments. Each CDR3 protein gets one entry after TCRdb re-called the multiplex PCR reads with MiXCR. The authors' filters were not applied to this entry. The sample has 400,000 to 500,000 distinct CDR3 sequences; approximately 22% are singletons. Time point given: persistent/refractory GD, antithyroid drugs over 5 years with positive TRAb. The TCR library was prepared using RNA isolated from PBMCs. Trimming removed 2 bases at V and 1 base at J, with 9 bases between. Per the germline V gene, CDR1 is SGHRS and CDR2 is YFSETQ. The CDR3 totals 14 residues. This clonotype was counted at least ten times. No antigen is known for it.

General study results and limits: Accuracy may have been reduced by the small sample size.

This material consisted of peripheral blood mononuclear cells (PBMCs), taken when the disease was refractory, from a patient treated with antithyroid drugs. This clonotype was sampled from a female donor with Graves disease. The rearrangement joins TRBV5-1 to TRBJ1-1, with D unclear. The CDR3 nucleotides are TGCGCCAGCAGCTTCACGGTTCGGAACACTGAAGCTTTCTTT. Translation gives CASSFTVRNTEAFF.